This entry lists 18 T cell receptor beta chains sequenced from one sample in a study of regulatory T cells in long-lasting Graves disease. Time point indicated: newly diagnosed GD, antithyroid drugs for less than 3 months. There was RNA extracted from PBMCs, and the TCR library was made from it. Arm-PCR with iRepertoire HTBI primers amplified the CDR3 regions for these TCR beta libraries. TCRdb processed the multiplex PCR reads anew with MiXCR; each CDR3 protein has one entry. The sample yields around 250,000 distinct CDR3 sequences, 15% to 20% seen once. Sequences were derived from peripheral blood mononuclear cells (PBMCs), sampled at new diagnosis, from a patient treated with antithyroid drugs. Source of these receptors: a female donor with Graves disease.

This clonotype was seen at least ten times. The chain joins TRBV7-8 to TRBJ1-3, with D unresolved. CDR3 size: 15 residues. Germline V gene data show CDR1 as SGHVS and CDR2 as FQNEAQ. The ends were cut back, 3 bases at V and 0 bases at J, with 9 bases in the middle. The CDR3 protein is CASSLAFTSGNTIYF. In DNA, the CDR3 is TGTGCCAGCAGCTTGGCTTTTACCTCTGGAAACACCATATATTTT.

This clonotype was counted ten times or more. J is TRBJ2-7 and V is TRBV30; D might be TRBD2 (6 bases). Germline CDR1 GTSNPN, CDR2 SVGIG (reference sequence). V dropped 3 bases and J dropped 3 bases, with 30 bases sitting between them. This CDR3 contains 19 residues. The CDR3 loop is CAWRLTTGTRPPNYYEQYF. The CDR3 region has the DNA TGTGCCTGGAGACTTACCACCGGGACTCGGCCGCCAAATTACTACGAGCAGTACTTC.

This clonotype has at least ten counts. The rearrangement uses TRBV7-9 and TRBJ2-5; 8 nucleotides line up with TRBD2. The CDR3 loop spans 17 amino acids. V lost 2 bases and J lost 5; bases outside the gene matches: 13. Germline V lookup: CDR1 SEHNR, CDR2 FQNEAQ (reference sequence). The CDR3 here is CASSLMRGLVSSETQYF. CDR3 bases: TGTGCCAGCAGCTTAATGAGGGGACTAGTCTCTTCCGAGACCCAGTACTTC.

This clonotype was counted many times. This rearrangement joins TRBV5-1 to TRBJ1-1; D is unclear. The V gene's germline CDR1 is SGHRS and CDR2 YFSETQ. There are 13 residues in the CDR3. V was pared by 1 base and J by 4 bases, with 8 bases between. CDR3 nucleotides: TGCGCCAGCAGCTTGTCATGGGGCACTGAAGCTTTCTTT. Residues: CASSLSWGTEAFF.

This clonotype was found many times. V usage is TRBV4-1 and J usage is TRBJ2-2; TRBD2 might be the D (6 bases). Deletions cut 4 bases from V and 6 bases from J, with 15 bases between. The CDR3 length is 15 residues. The V gene's germline CDR1 is MGHRA and CDR2 YSYEKL. This CDR3 reads CASSRLGGRAGELFF. The CDR3 nucleotides read TGCGCCAGCAGCCGACTCGGGGGTCGGGCCGGGGAGCTGTTTTTT.

This clonotype was counted a few times. A far larger clone is just one base off, so this is likely a read error. The genes are TRBV24-1 and TRBJ2-4; 10 bases fit TRBD2. The J call is in doubt because the DNA end fits TRBJ2-5 better. The CDR3 has 15 residues. Germline V gene sequence: CDR1 KGHDR, CDR2 SFDVKD. The CDR3 spells CATSDTGLARETQYF. CDR3 sequence (DNA): TGTGCCACCAGTGATACGGGACTAGCGCGGGAGACCCAGTACTTC.

This chain uses TRBV6-1 with TRBJ2-1, with a tentative D call TRBD2 (6 bases). The V gene lost 3 bases and the J gene lost 4 bases, with 13 bases spanning the gap. Germline lookup yields CDR1 MNHNS and CDR2 SASEGT. This CDR3 spans 15 amino acids. The CDR3 loop reads CASSEETGDYNEQFF. CDR3 sequence (DNA): TGTGCCAGCAGTGAGGAGACGGGAGATTACAATGAGCAGTTCTTC.

This clonotype was found many times. The chain links TRBV19 to TRBJ2-1; 7 bases are shared with TRBD2. The V gene end was trimmed by 7 bases and the J gene end by 7 bases; junction bases not matched to a gene: 10. The CDR3 totals 14 residues. Germline V gives CDR1 LNHDA, CDR2 SQIVND (reference sequence). The CDR3 nucleotides are TGTGCCAGTAATTTCGGGGGAGGGCGGAATGAGCAGTTCTTC. It encodes CASNFGGGRNEQFF.

This clonotype was counted ten times or more. The rearrangement joins TRBV12-3 or TRBV12-4 to TRBJ1-1; D uncertain. The CDR3 is 13 amino acids. V was clipped by 7 bases and J by 4 bases, with 13 bases between them. The CDR3 region is CASTLPPSTEAFF. CDR3 nucleotide sequence: TGTGCCAGCACCCTTCCCCCCTCCACTGAAGCTTTCTTT.

This clonotype showed up many times. The V call is TRBV19, the J call TRBJ1-1; no definite D call. The CDR3 contains 15 residues. In germline, CDR1 is LNHDA, CDR2 SQIVND (reference sequence). V lost 7 bases to trimming and J lost 1 base, with 16 bases between them. Written as DNA, the CDR3 is TGTGCCAGTACTAACATTCTTCCACGGAACACTGAAGCTTTCTTT. As protein: CASTNILPRNTEAFF.

This clonotype showed up many times. The rearrangement joins TRBV7-9 to TRBJ2-7, with no clear D. CDR1 and CDR2 (germline): SEHNR, FQNEAQ (reference sequence). The CDR3 sequence is 11 residues long. V gave up 5 bases and J gave up 5 bases, with 7 bases separating them. The CDR3 reads CASSPLNEQYF. CDR3 in DNA: TGTGCCAGCAGCCCTTTGAACGAGCAGTACTTC. The full variable domain, completed using reference TRBV7-9 and TRBJ2-7, is DTGVSQNPRHKITKRGQNVTFRCDPISEHNRLYWYRQTLGQGPEFLTYFQNEAQLEKSRLLSDRFSAERPKGSFSTLEIQRTEQGDSAMYLCASSPLNEQYFGPGTRLTVT.

The table lists this clonotype with a few counts. This chain joins TRBV19 and TRBJ1-1; D unclear. CDR3 length equals 13 residues. The germline V gene encodes CDR1 LNHDA and CDR2 SQIVND (reference sequence). V lost 7 bases to trimming and J lost 4 bases, with 13 bases between them. The DNA for the CDR3 is TGTGCCAGTACTTCCGTTTTAGGCACTGAAGCTTTCTTT. Its protein product is CASTSVLGTEAFF. The complete variable domain, with remaining parts taken from reference TRBV19 and TRBJ1-1, reads DGGITQSPKYLFRKEGQNVTLSCEQNLNHDAMYWYRQDPGQGLRLIYYSQIVNDFQKGDIAEGYSVSREKKESFPLTVTSAQKNPTAFYLCASTSVLGTEAFFGQGTRLTVV.

This clonotype has ten or more counts. The chain combines TRBV3-1 with TRBJ1-2; tentative D call: TRBD1 (5 bases). The CDR3 runs to 15 residues. The germline V and J ends were trimmed by 4 bases and 1 base, with 13 bases remaining between them. CDR1 is LGHDT and CDR2 is YNNKEL in the germline V gene (reference sequence). The CDR3 bases are TGTGCCAGCAGCCCCTCGGGGGACCTTAACTATGGCTACACCTTC. This gives the protein CASSPSGDLNYGYTF.

In this sample, this clonotype turned up many times. The rearrangement links TRBV18 to TRBJ2-7; 10 bases match TRBD2. This CDR3 comprises 17 residues. Germline CDR1 KGHSH, CDR2 LQKENI. Unmatched junction bases numbered 13, after V lost 3 bases and J lost 5 bases. The CDR3 region has the DNA TGTGCCAGCTCACCGACACAAGCGGGAGGGCCGCTCCACGAGCAGTACTTC. The encoded protein is CASSPTQAGGPLHEQYF.

This clonotype was seen at least ten times. The chain has TRBV19 and TRBJ2-7, with 8 nucleotides matching TRBD2. The germline V gene has CDR1 LNHDA and CDR2 SQIVND (reference sequence). Unmatched junction bases numbered 4, after V lost 7 bases and J lost 2 bases. This CDR3 region has 13 residues. The DNA of the CDR3 is TGTGCCAGTACACCAGCGGGAGCCTACGAGCAGTACTTC. Amino acid sequence: CASTPAGAYEQYF.

As for this clonotype: A read error is possible here, since a much larger clone lies one base away. The chain joins TRBV7-2 to TRBJ2-3; 7 nucleotides align to TRBD2. After removal of 3 bases from V and 4 bases from J, the junction contained 13 bases not matched to a gene. Germline lookup yields CDR1 SGHTA and CDR2 FQGNSA. The CDR3 is 17 amino acids. CDR3 sequence: CASSFLPSGERADTQYF. Written as DNA, the CDR3 is TGTGCCAGCAGCTTTCTCCCTAGCGGAGAGAGGGCAGATACGCAGTATTTT.

The rearrangement uses TRBV19 and TRBJ1-2; TRBD1 might be the D (5 bases). This CDR3 region has 15 residues. V dropped 3 bases and J dropped 2 bases, with 13 bases sitting between them. CDR1 is LNHDA and CDR2 is SQIVND in the germline V gene (reference sequence). The CDR3 nucleotides read TGTGCCAGTAGTATGATTCAGGGTTACAACTATGGCTACACCTTC. This translates into CASSMIQGYNYGYTF.

This clonotype has only one observation. The chain recombines TRBV7-2 with TRBJ2-1; tentatively, D is TRBD2 (7 bases). This CDR3 comprises 18 residues. CDR1 SGHTA and CDR2 FQGNSA come from the germline V gene. Trimming pared 5 bases from V and 2 bases from J, leaving 22 bases between. The DNA of the CDR3 is TGTGCCAGCAGCCCCCAAGGGGGTGGGAGGGCCGCCTACAATGAGCAGTTCTTC. This sequence encodes CASSPQGGGRAAYNEQFF.